This passage covers 11 T cell receptor beta chains from one sample sequenced in a study of blood T cell dynamics during melanoma immunotherapy. Time point meaning: week 3, after first cycle of checkpoint inhibitor. The repertoire was sequenced with immunoSEQ multiplex PCR; TCRdb's copy has only in-frame clones and lacks some. Of 6,500 to 10,000 clones in the sample, nearly 90% were seen once. The specimen comprised blood, sampled from a patient treated with checkpoint blockade. The receptors shown here come from a human donor with melanoma.

This chain links TRBV30 with TRBJ1-1; D possibly corresponds to TRBD1 (5 bases). V was pared by 4 bases and J by 0 bases, with 6 bases between. This CDR3 is built from 12 residues. Germline values: CDR1 GTSNPN, CDR2 SVGIG (reference sequence). The CDR3 reads CAWNRMNTEAFF. In DNA form, the CDR3 reads TGTGCCTGGAACAGGATGAACACTGAAGCTTTCTTT. The entire variable domain, with the rest obtained from reference TRBV30 and TRBJ1-1, is as follows: SQTIHQWPATLVQPVGSPLSLECTVEGTSNPNLYWYRQAAGRGLQLLFYSVGIGQISSEVPQNLSASRPQDRQFILSSKKLLLSDSGFYLCAWNRMNTEAFFGQGTRLTVV.

This chain joins TRBV9 and TRBJ2-2; D is unclear. V lost 0 bases to trimming and J lost 9 bases, with 9 bases between them. From germline, CDR1 is SGDLS and CDR2 YYNGEE. The CDR3 covers 13 residues. CDR3 amino acids: CASSVVHRRELFF. CDR3 coding DNA: TGTGCCAGCAGCGTAGTACACCGAAGGGAGCTGTTTTTT.

V is TRBV7-9 and J is TRBJ1-1, with D unclear. The CDR3 extends over 13 amino acids. The V gene lost 5 bases and the J gene lost 1 base, with 8 bases spanning the gap. Germline lookup yields CDR1 SEHNR and CDR2 FQNEAQ (reference sequence). CDR3 sequence: CASSTPPNTEAFF. The CDR3 DNA follows: TGTGCCAGCAGCACCCCACCGAACACTGAAGCTTTCTTT.

The chain uses TRBV2 and TRBJ1-2; TRBD1 is a possible D gene (6 bases). The CDR3 is made up of 12 amino acids. CDR1 is SNHLY, CDR2 FYNNEI, per germline. V lost 9 bases and J 1 base, leaving 9 bases between the germline ends. CDR3 loop: CASSGDNYGYTF. In nucleotides, the CDR3 is TGTGCCAGTTCAGGGGATAACTATGGCTACACCTTC.

This chain connects TRBV27 to TRBJ2-5; a weak D match, TRBD1 (5 bases). The J call may be faulty, since TRBJ2-7 better matches the DNA end. This CDR3 has 14 amino acids. Per the germline V gene, CDR1 is MNHEY and CDR2 is SMNVEV (reference sequence). The CDR3 spells CASSFDSVAYEQYF. The CDR3 region has the DNA TGTGCCAGCAGTTTCGACAGTGTGGCCTACGAGCAGTACTTC.

V and J are TRBV5-5 and TRBJ1-2; D not resolved. V was pared by 4 bases and J by 8 bases, with 15 bases between. Germline lookup yields CDR1 SGHKS and CDR2 YYEKEE (reference sequence). The length of the CDR3 is 13 residues. CDR3 sequence reads: CASSLTLGYGYTF. In nucleotides, the CDR3 is TGTGCCAGCAGCCTCACCCTGGGATACGGCTACACCTTC.

This chain joins TRBV5-1 and TRBJ2-7; TRBD2 matches at 13 bases. CDR3 length: 15 residues. The germline V gene encodes CDR1 SGHRS and CDR2 YFSETQ. Trimming at V came to 6 bases and at J to 7 bases, leaving 10 bases not matched to a gene. The CDR3 coding sequence is TGCGCCAGCACCCTGACTAGCGGGGGGTCAGGTGAGCAGTACTTC. Translating it yields CASTLTSGGSGEQYF.

In this sample, this clone turned up once. The chain employs TRBV30 and TRBJ2-1; tentative D call: TRBD1 (6 bases). The V and J ends lost 4 bases and 8 bases respectively, with 21 bases between them. CDR1 and CDR2 from the germline V gene are GTSNPN and SVGIG (reference sequence). The CDR3 has 15 amino acids. The DNA for the CDR3 is TGTGCCTGGAAAACAAAGGGGGTTGGAGTCGATGAGCAGTTCTTC. Protein: CAWKTKGVGVDEQFF.

The J gene is TRBJ2-1, the V gene TRBV6-4; a possible D gene is TRBD1 (5 bases). Germline lookup yields CDR1 MRHNA and CDR2 SNTAGT. Trimming removed 6 bases from V and 6 bases from J, with 12 bases in between. The CDR3 contains 13 residues. The DNA for the CDR3 is TGTGCCAGCAGCCCAGGGCCATCCAATGAGCAGTTCTTC. It yields the protein CASSPGPSNEQFF.

The chain carries TRBV23-1 and TRBJ1-4; 9 bases are a match to TRBD1. TRBV23-1 is given ORF status, its function remaining uncertain. The CDR3 has 19 amino acids. Losses at the gene ends were 8 bases for V and 3 bases for J; bases not matched to a gene: 19. The CDR3 protein is CASRHRRDRVLRANEKLFF. The CDR3 nucleotides read TGCGCCAGCCGCCATCGTCGGGACAGGGTCCTGAGGGCTAATGAAAAACTGTTTTTT.

V is TRBV7-2 and J is TRBJ2-1; D unclear. CDR1 and CDR2 from the germline V gene are SGHTA and FQGNSA. Trimming took 1 base from V and 7 from J, leaving 5 bases between them. The CDR3 runs to 12 residues. Here the CDR3 reads CASSLGLNEQFF. CDR3 nucleotide sequence: TGTGCCAGCAGCTTAGGCCTTAATGAGCAGTTCTTC.